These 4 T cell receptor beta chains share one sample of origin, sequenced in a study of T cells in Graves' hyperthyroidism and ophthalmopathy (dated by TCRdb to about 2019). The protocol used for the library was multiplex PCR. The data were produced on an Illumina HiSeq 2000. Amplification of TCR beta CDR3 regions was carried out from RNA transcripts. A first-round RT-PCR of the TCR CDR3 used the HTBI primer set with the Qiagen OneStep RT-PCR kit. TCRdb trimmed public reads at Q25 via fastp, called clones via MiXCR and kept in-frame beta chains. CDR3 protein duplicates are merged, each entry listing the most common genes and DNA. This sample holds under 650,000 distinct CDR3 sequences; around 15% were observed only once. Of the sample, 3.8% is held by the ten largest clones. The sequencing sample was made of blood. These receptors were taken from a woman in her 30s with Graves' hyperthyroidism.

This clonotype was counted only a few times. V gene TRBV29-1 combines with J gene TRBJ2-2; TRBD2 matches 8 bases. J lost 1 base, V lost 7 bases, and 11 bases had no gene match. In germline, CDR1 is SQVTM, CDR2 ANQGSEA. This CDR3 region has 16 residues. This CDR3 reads CSASGLVQGNTGELFF. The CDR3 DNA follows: TGCAGCGCCTCGGGACTAGTTCAAGGGAACACCGGGGAGCTGTTTTTT.

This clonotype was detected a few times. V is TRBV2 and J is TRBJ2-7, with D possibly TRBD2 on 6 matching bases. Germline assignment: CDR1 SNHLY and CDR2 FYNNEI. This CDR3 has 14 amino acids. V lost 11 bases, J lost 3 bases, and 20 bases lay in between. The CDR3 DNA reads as TGTGCCGACTCGGGGCAGGGAGGAATCTACGAGCAGTACTTC. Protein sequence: CADSGQGGIYEQYF.

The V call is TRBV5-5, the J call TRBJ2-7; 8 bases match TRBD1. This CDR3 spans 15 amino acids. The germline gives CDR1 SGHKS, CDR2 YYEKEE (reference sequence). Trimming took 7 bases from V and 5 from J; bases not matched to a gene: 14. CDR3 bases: TGTGCCAGCCGCAAAGCCGGGACAGGAGTCAACGAGCAGTACTTC. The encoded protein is CASRKAGTGVNEQYF.

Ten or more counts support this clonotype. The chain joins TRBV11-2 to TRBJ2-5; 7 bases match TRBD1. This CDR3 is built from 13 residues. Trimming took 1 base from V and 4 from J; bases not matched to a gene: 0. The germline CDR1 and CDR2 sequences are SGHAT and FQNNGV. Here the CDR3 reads CASSLGTGETQYF. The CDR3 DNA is TGTGCCAGCAGCTTAGGGACAGGAGAGACCCAGTACTTC.